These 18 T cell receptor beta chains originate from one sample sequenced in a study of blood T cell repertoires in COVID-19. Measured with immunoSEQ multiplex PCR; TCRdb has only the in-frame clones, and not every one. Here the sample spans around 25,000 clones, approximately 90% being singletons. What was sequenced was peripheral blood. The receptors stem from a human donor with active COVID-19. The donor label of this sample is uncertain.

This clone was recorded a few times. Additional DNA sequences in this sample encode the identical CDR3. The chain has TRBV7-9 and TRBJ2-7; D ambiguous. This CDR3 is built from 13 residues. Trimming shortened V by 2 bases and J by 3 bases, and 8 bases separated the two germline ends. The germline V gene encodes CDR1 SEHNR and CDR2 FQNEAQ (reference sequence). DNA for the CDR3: TGTGCCAGCAGCTTACCTGGCAGCTACGAGCAGTACTTC. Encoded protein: CASSLPGSYEQYF.

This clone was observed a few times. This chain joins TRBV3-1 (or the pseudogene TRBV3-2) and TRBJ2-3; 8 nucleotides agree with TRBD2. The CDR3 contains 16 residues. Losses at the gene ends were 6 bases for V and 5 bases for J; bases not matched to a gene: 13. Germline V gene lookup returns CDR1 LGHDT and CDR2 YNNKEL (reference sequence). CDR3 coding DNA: TGTGCCAGCAGTCGTAGCCCGAGCGGGAGTCGAGATACGCAGTATTTT. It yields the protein CASSRSPSGSRDTQYF.

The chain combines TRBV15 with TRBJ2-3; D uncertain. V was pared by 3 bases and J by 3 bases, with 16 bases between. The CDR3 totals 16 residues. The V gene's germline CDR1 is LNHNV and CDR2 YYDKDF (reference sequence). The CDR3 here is CATSRAWASRTDTQYF. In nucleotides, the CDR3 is TGTGCCACCAGCAGGGCATGGGCGTCCCGTACAGATACGCAGTATTTT. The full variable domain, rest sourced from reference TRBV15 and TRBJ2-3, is DAMVIQNPRYQVTQFGKPVTLSCSQTLNHNVMYWYQQKSSQAPKLLFHYYDKDFNNEADTPDNFQSRRPNTSFCFLDIRSPGLGDTAMYLCATSRAWASRTDTQYFGPGTRLTVL.

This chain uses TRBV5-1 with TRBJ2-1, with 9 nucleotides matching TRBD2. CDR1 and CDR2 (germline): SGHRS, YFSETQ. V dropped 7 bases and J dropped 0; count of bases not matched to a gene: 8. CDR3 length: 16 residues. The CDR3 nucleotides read TGCGCCAGCGGGGCTCGACTAGCGGACTCCTACAATGAGCAGTTCTTC. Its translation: CASGARLADSYNEQFF.

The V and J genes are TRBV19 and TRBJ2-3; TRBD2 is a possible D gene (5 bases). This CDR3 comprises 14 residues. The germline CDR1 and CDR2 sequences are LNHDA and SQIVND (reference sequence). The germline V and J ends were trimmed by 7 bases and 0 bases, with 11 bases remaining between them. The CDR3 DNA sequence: TGTGCCAGTAACTCACCGGGGAGCACAGATACGCAGTATTTT. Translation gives CASNSPGSTDTQYF.

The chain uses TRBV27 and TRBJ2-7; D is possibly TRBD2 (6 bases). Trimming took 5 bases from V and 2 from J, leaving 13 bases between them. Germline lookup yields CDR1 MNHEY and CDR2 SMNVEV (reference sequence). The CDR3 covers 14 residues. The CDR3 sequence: CASSPRGGPYEQYF. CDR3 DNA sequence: TGTGCCAGCAGTCCGAGGGGAGGTCCCTACGAGCAGTACTTC.

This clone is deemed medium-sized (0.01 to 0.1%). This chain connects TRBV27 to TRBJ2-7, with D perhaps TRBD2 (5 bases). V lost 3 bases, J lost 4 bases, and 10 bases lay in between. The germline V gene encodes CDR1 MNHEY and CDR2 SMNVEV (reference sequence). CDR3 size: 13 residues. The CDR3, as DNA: TGTGCCAGCAGTTTGGGAGAGCGGTACGAGCAGTACTTC. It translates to CASSLGERYEQYF.

The CDR3 sequence: CASSLGPSGSGELFF. The DNA of the CDR3 is TGTGCCAGCAGCTTAGGTCCTTCAGGGTCCGGGGAGCTGTTTTTT. The rearrangement uses TRBV11-2 and TRBJ2-2; D may be TRBD1 (5 bases). In germline, CDR1 is SGHAT, CDR2 FQNNGV. V lost 1 base and J 6 bases, leaving 12 bases between the germline ends. The CDR3 totals 15 residues.

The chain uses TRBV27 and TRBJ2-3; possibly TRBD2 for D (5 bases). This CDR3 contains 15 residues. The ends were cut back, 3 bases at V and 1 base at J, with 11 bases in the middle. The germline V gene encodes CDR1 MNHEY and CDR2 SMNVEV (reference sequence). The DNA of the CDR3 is TGTGCCAGCAGTTTGACTACCGCTGGCACAGATACGCAGTATTTT. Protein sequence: CASSLTTAGTDTQYF.

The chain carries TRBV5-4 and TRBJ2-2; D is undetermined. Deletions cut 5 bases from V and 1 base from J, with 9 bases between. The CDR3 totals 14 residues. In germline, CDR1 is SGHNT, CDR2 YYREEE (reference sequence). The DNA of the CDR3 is TGTGCCAGCAGTCCGAAACTGAACACCGGGGAGCTGTTTTTT. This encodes CASSPKLNTGELFF.

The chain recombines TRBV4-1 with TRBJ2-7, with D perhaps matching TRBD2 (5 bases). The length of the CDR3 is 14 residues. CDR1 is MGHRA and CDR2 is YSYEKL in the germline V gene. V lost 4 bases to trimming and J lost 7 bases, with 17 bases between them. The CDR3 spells CASSPGIQLGEQYF. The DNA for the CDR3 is TGCGCCAGCAGCCCGGGGATTCAGCTGGGTGAGCAGTACTTC.

CDR3 in DNA: TGTGCCAGCAGTGTCCTGAGGATGAACACCGGGGAGCTGTTTTTT. This codes for CASSVLRMNTGELFF. V gene TRBV2 combines with J gene TRBJ2-2; D gene uncertain. The V gene's germline CDR1 is SNHLY and CDR2 FYNNEI. V gave up 4 bases and J gave up 1 base, with 10 bases separating them. The CDR3 is 15 amino acids.

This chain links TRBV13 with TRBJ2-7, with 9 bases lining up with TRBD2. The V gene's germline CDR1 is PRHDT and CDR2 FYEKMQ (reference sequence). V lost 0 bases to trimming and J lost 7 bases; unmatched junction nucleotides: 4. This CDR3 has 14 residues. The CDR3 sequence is CASSLGLAGREQYF. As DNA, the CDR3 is TGTGCCAGCAGCTTAGGGCTAGCGGGACGAGAGCAGTACTTC.

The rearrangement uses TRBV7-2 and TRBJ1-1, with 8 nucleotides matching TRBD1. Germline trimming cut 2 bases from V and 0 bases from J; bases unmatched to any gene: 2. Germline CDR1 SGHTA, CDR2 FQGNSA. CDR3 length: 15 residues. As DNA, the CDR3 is TGTGCCAGCAGCTTACGGGGACAGGTGAACACTGAAGCTTTCTTT. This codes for CASSLRGQVNTEAFF. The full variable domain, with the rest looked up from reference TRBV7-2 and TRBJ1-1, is GAGVSQSPSNKVTEKGKDVELRCDPISGHTALYWYRQSLGQGLEFLIYFQGNSAPDKSGLPSDRFSAERTGGSVSTLTIQRTQQEDSAVYLCASSLRGQVNTEAFFGQGTRLTVV.

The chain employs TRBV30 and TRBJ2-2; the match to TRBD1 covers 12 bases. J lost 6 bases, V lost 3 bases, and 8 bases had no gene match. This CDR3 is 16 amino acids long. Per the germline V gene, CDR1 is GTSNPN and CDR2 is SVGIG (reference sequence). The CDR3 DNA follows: TGTGCCTGGAGCAACCGGGACAGGGGGCACCCCGGGGAGCTGTTTTTT. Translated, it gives CAWSNRDRGHPGELFF.

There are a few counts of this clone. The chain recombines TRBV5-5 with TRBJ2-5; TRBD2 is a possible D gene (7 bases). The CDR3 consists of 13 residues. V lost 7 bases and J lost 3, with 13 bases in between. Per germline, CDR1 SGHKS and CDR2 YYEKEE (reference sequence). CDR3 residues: CASQRGHKETQYF. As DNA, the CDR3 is TGTGCCAGCCAGCGGGGACACAAAGAGACCCAGTACTTC.

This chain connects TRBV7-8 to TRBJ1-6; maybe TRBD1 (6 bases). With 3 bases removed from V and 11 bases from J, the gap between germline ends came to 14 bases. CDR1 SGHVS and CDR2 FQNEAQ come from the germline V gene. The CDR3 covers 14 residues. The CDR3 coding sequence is TGTGCCAGCAGCTTGGGGCAGGGGTTGACACCCCTCCACTTT. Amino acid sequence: CASSLGQGLTPLHF.

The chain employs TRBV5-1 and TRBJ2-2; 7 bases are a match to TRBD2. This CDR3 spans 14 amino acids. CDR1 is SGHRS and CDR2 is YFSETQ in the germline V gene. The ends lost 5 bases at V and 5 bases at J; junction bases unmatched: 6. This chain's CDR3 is CASRLTSETGELFF. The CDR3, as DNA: TGCGCCAGCAGGCTAACTAGCGAAACCGGGGAGCTGTTTTTT.